This T cell receptor (beta chain) derives from a study of T cell responses to AZD1222 COVID-19 vaccine. As for the study in general: Pooling of second doses given at about 4 or about 12 weeks was done.

V gave up 5 bases and J gave up 4 bases, with 17 bases separating them. CDR3 length equals 16 residues. From germline, CDR1 is SEHNR and CDR2 FQNEAQ (reference sequence). Assay: immunoSEQ multiplex PCR; the TCRdb copy retains only in-frame clones and omits some. The table has fewer than 130,000 clones, about 92% seen once. This clone was observed a few times. Sequencing used peripheral blood, obtained on day 0 of AZD1222 vaccination. The chain recombines TRBV7-9 with TRBJ2-2; D is undetermined. This sequence was found in an adult in good health. The chain's CDR3 is CASSPRFGPATGELFF. In DNA form, the CDR3 reads TGTGCCAGCAGCCCCAGATTCGGCCCCGCCACCGGGGAGCTGTTTTTT.